These 23 T cell receptor beta chains came from one sample sequenced in a study of tumor and adjacent non-tumor tissue in lung cancer. RNA was extracted from bulk tissue without any cell sorting. A modified ARM-PCR protocol with three rounds of nested PCR amplified TCRbeta. TCRdb used MiXCR to reprocess the multiplex PCR reads, holding one entry per CDR3 protein. Among 200,000 to 250,000 distinct CDR3 sequences listed, 71% were seen once. Sequencing was carried out using lung tumor tissue. These receptors were taken from a man aged 55-75 years with non-small cell lung cancer.

Notes on this clonotype: A read error may explain this, as a much larger clone is one base away. The chain carries TRBV20-1 and TRBJ2-7; D is uncertain. The CDR3 contains 15 residues. From germline, CDR1 is DFQATT and CDR2 SNEGSKA (reference sequence). Trimming pared 3 bases from V and 5 bases from J, leaving 20 bases between. CDR3 DNA: TGCAGTGCTAGTGCTCGGACCCCCGGGTGGGACGAGCAGTACTTC. Residues: CSASARTPGWDEQYF.

Concerning this clonotype: This sequence may be a read error, since a much larger clone differs from it by one base. V is TRBV12-3 or TRBV12-4 and J is TRBJ1-2, with D possibly matching TRBD1 (5 bases). CDR3 length equals 14 residues. The CDR3 here is CASSLQSRDYGYAF. CDR3 in DNA: TGTGCCAGCAGTTTGCAAAGTCGGGACTATGGCTACGCCTTC.

The chain couples TRBV7-8 to TRBJ2-1; 7 bases fit TRBD2. Germline V gene sequence: CDR1 SGHVS, CDR2 FQNEAQ. The CDR3 covers 13 residues. Trimming at V came to 5 bases and at J to 12 bases, leaving 10 bases not matched to a gene. The CDR3 nucleotides are TGTGCCAGCAGCGTCCGGTCGGCGGGAGCGCAGTTCTTC. Translating it yields CASSVRSAGAQFF.

V is TRBV5-4 and J is TRBJ2-1; 10 bases align to TRBD1. This CDR3 spans 16 amino acids. Germline lookup yields CDR1 SGHNT and CDR2 YYREEE (reference sequence). Trimming took 3 bases from V and 5 from J; bases not matched to a gene: 8. Written as DNA, the CDR3 is TGTGCCAGCAGCTCAAAAGGGACAGGGGTCCACAATGAGCAGTTCTTC. Translation: CASSSKGTGVHNEQFF.

A remark on this clonotype: A single base separates this from a much larger clone, so it may be a read error. V gene TRBV6-1 combines with J gene TRBJ2-7; D is unresolved. This CDR3 contains 15 residues. V was pared by 2 bases and J by 0 bases, with 11 bases between. CDR1 is MNHNS and CDR2 is SASEGT in the germline V gene. CDR3 bases: TGTGCCAGCAGTGAAAGTAGGATAGGCTCCTACGAGCAGTACTTC. Its protein product is CASSESRIGSYEQYF.

About this clonotype: Mismatch with germline at one junction end may stem from a read error. This chain links TRBV10-2 with TRBJ2-1; D possibly corresponds to TRBD2 (5 bases). The CDR3 consists of 13 residues. Per the germline V gene, CDR1 is WSHSY and CDR2 is SAAADI. The CDR3 DNA sequence: TGTGCCAGCAGTGAGAATTACGAGGGAGCTAGGTTCTTC. Translated, it gives CASSENYEGARFF.

In the case of this clonotype: The junction departs from the called germline gene at one end, perhaps through a read error. CDR3 DNA sequence: TGCAGAGCTATGCTGGTAGTATGGAACACTGAAGCTTTCTTT. Translating gives CRAMLVVWNTEAFF. The rearrangement uses TRBV20-1 and TRBJ1-1, with D uncertain. Germline V gives CDR1 DFQATT, CDR2 SNEGSKA (reference sequence). This CDR3 is built from 14 residues.

In the case of this clonotype: This CDR3 fails to terminate in the conserved phenylalanine or tryptophan, so it likely reflects a read error. The V call is TRBV11-2, the J call TRBJ2-2; 11 bases fit TRBD2. The germline gives CDR1 SGHAT, CDR2 FQNNGV. The CDR3 runs to 19 residues. CDR3 in DNA: TGTGCCAGCAGCTTAGCGGGGTTCATAGCGGGGGGGAACACCGGGGGGCTGTTTTAT. It codes for CASSLAGFIAGGNTGGLFY.

With regard to this clonotype: Here the CDR3 omits its conserved ending phenylalanine or tryptophan, so a read error is the likely source. Here the CDR3 reads CSVRGRVGTEAFY. The CDR3 DNA reads TGCAGTGTTAGGGGTAGGGTGGGTACTGAAGCTTTCTAT. This chain joins TRBV20-1 and TRBJ1-1; possible D gene TRBD1, 5 bases. From germline, CDR1 is DFQATT and CDR2 SNEGSKA (reference sequence). This CDR3 is built from 13 residues. Trimming took 7 bases from V and 5 from J, leaving 17 bases between them.

Regarding this clonotype: This sequence may be a read error, since a much larger clone differs from it by one base. This chain joins TRBV6-5 and TRBJ2-5, with 11 nucleotides matching TRBD2. Germline CDR1 and CDR2: MNHEY and SVGAGI. CDR3 size: 15 residues. DNA of the CDR3: TGTACCAGCAGTCGGACTAGCGGGCGGGAAGAGACCCAGTACTTC. Translated: CTSSRTSGREETQYF.

This clonotype appeared many times. V usage is TRBV12-3 or TRBV12-4 and J usage is TRBJ2-1; no firm D call. The CDR3 runs 15 residues. V was clipped by 2 bases and J by 4 bases, with 12 bases between them. Here the CDR3 reads CASSLRARSYNEQFF. CDR3 in DNA: TGTGCCAGCAGTTTAAGGGCTAGGTCTTACAATGAGCAGTTCTTC.

This clonotype was seen ten or more times. The chain employs TRBV6-2 or TRBV6-3 and TRBJ1-2; maybe TRBD1 (6 bases). This CDR3 comprises 14 residues. The germline V gene encodes CDR1 MNHEY and CDR2 SVGEGT. V gave up 6 bases and J gave up 2 bases, with 13 bases separating them. The CDR3 region has the DNA TGTGCCAGCAGAGGCACAGGGTCCAACTATGGCTACACCTTC. Translation gives CASRGTGSNYGYTF.

This clonotype appeared a few times. This chain joins TRBV6-5 and TRBJ2-3, with D unresolved. V lost 0 bases and J 6 bases, leaving 10 bases between the germline ends. Germline V lookup: CDR1 MNHEY, CDR2 SVGAGI. CDR3 length equals 14 residues. This CDR3 is CASSYSQRRDTQYF. The CDR3 DNA follows: TGTGCCAGCAGTTACTCCCAGAGGCGCGATACGCAGTATTTT.

Comment on this clonotype: One junction end does not reproduce the germline sequence, and a read error may be involved. The CDR3 bases are TGTGCCAGTAGCTTGGCCGGGATAGGGTTTGAAGCTTTCTTT. Translation: CASSLAGIGFEAFF. The chain carries TRBV5-5 and TRBJ1-1; D is uncertain. CDR1 is SGHKS, CDR2 YYEKEE, per germline (reference sequence). The CDR3 contains 14 residues. Using reference TRBV5-5 and TRBJ1-1 for the parts outside the CDR3, the full variable domain is DAGVTQSPTHLIKTRGQQVTLRCSPISGHKSVSWYQQVLGQGPQFIFQYYEKEERGRGNFPDRFSARQFPNYSSELNVNALLLGDSALYLCASSLAGIGFEAFFGQGTRLTVV.

This chain joins TRBV29-1 and TRBJ1-5, with a weak D call TRBD1 (5 bases). The length of the CDR3 is 12 residues. V was pared by 7 bases and J by 9 bases, with 16 bases between. CDR1 SQVTM and CDR2 ANQGSEA come from the germline V gene. The CDR3 DNA reads as TGCAGCGCACGGGACGTCGATCGGCCCCAGCATTTT. Translated, it gives CSARDVDRPQHF. Variable domain in full (rest from reference TRBV29-1 and TRBJ1-5): SAVISQKPSRDICQRGTSLTIQCQVDSQVTMMFWYRQQPGQSLTLIATANQGSEATYESGFVIDKFPISRPNLTFSTLTVSNMSPEDSSIYLCSARDVDRPQHFGDGTRLSIL.

This rearrangement joins TRBV6-5 to TRBJ2-1, with 8 bases matching TRBD2. Germline lookup yields CDR1 MNHEY and CDR2 SVGAGI. The CDR3 sequence is 16 residues long. The trim removed 5 bases at V and 8 bases at J, leaving 14 bases unmatched. CDR3 DNA: TGTGCCAGCAGTATCCAAGCGGGGGAGATATACGATGAGCAGTTCTTC. This gives the protein CASSIQAGEIYDEQFF.

Remarks on this clonotype: At one of its ends the junction is not consistent with the germline gene, which may arise from a read error. The chain combines TRBV7-9 with TRBJ2-2; D gene uncertain. The CDR3 extends over 13 amino acids. The germline V gene has CDR1 SEHNR and CDR2 FQNEAQ (reference sequence). CDR3 sequence: CVSTEANTGELFF. CDR3 DNA sequence: TGTGTCAGCACCGAGGCGAACACCGGGGAGCTGTTTTTT.

In regard to this clonotype: This could be a read error, since a much larger clone is one nucleotide away. The rearrangement links TRBV20-1 to TRBJ2-1; D might be TRBD1 or TRBD2, each matching 5 bases. CDR1 is DFQATT and CDR2 is SNEGSKA in the germline V gene (reference sequence). This CDR3 has 20 amino acids. Trimming pared 5 bases from V and 0 bases from J, leaving 29 bases between. CDR3 region: CSALKPHRPGGIGSYNEQFF. The CDR3 bases are TGCAGTGCTCTTAAACCCCACAGGCCTGGAGGTATTGGCTCCTACAATGAGCAGTTCTTC.

The chain joins TRBV11-2 to TRBJ2-1; no reliable D call. CDR1 is SGHAT, CDR2 FQNNGV, per germline. V was cut by 10 bases and J by 9 bases, with 25 bases left in between. The CDR3 length is 15 residues. Written as DNA, the CDR3 is TGTGCCATCAACTTAAATCCCTCGTCGGGCGCTGAGCAGTTCTTC. Translated: CAINLNPSSGAEQFF.

As concerns this clonotype: It may be a read error: a sequence one base away is much more abundant. The genes are TRBV6-5 and TRBJ2-6; D not certain. V was cut by 5 bases and J by 0 bases, with 11 bases left in between. The CDR3 length is 16 residues. CDR1 is MNHEY, CDR2 SVGAGI, per germline. The CDR3 loop is CASSETVSSGANVLTF. The CDR3 region has the DNA TGTGCCAGCAGTGAAACCGTTAGCTCTGGGGCCAACGTCCTGACTTTC.

This clonotype was seen once. Here the CDR3 omits its conserved ending phenylalanine or tryptophan, so a read error is the likely source. The chain joins TRBV11-1 to TRBJ2-1, with 11 nucleotides matching TRBD2. Germline V gene data show CDR1 as SGHAT and CDR2 as FQDESV (reference sequence). The CDR3 is made up of 17 amino acids. The CDR3 DNA reads TGTGCCAACAGCATATCTCGGCTAGCGGGAGGCAACAATGAGCAGTTCATC. Translating it yields CANSISRLAGGNNEQFI.

The V and J genes are TRBV12-3 or TRBV12-4 and TRBJ1-1, with D hard to call. V was shortened by 4 bases and J by 1 base, with 13 bases between the two germline ends. CDR3 length: 15 amino acids. The CDR3 sequence is CASSSQTGTNTEAFF. The CDR3, as DNA: TGTGCCAGCAGTTCTCAGACTGGTACGAACACTGAAGCTTTCTTT.

This clonotype was seen more than once but under ten times. Since a much larger clone is just one base distant, this may be a read error. The J gene is TRBJ1-1, the V gene TRBV6-1, with D perhaps matching TRBD1 (5 bases). V shed 3 bases and J shed 10 bases, with 12 bases lying between them. The CDR3 contains 12 residues. CDR1 and CDR2 (germline): MNHNS, SASEGT. The CDR3 loop is CASSDGGSGAFF. In nucleotides, the CDR3 is TGTGCCAGCAGTGATGGGGGAAGTGGAGCTTTCTTT.